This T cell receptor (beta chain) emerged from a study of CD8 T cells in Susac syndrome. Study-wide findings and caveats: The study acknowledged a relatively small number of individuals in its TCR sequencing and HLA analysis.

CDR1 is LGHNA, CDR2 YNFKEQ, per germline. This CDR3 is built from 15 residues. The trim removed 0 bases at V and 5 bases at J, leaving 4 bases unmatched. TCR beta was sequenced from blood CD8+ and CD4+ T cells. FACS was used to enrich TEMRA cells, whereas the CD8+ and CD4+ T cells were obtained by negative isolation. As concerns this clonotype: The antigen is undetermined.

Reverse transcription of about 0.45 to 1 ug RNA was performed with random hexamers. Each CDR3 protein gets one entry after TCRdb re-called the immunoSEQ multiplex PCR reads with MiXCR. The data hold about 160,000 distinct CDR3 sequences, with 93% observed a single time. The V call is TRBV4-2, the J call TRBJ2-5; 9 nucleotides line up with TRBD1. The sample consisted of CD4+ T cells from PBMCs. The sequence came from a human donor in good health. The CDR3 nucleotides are TGTGCCAGCAGCCAAGATGGGACAGGGAGGGAGACCCAGTACTTC. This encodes CASSQDGTGRETQYF.